One sample yielded the 26 T cell receptor beta chains listed below, sequenced in a study of early T cells in non-severe SARS-CoV-2 infection (TCRdb year 2021). Libraries were made using 5' RACE. Sequenced on a NextSeq 500. TCRdb passed the public sequencing reads through fastp at Q25 and MiXCR, retaining productive beta sequences. Records with the same CDR3 protein are collapsed into one entry carrying the most frequent genes and DNA. The sample table contains tens of thousands of distinct CDR3 sequences; only one count was recorded for 10% to 15% of them. Of the sample, around 4.3% falls within the top ten clones. Sequenced sample: whole blood. These TCRs come from an adult who was a healthcare worker with PCR-confirmed SARS-CoV-2 infection or an uninfected control (not recorded which).

This chain connects TRBV7-6 to TRBJ2-7; D remains ambiguous. Trimming removed 4 bases from V and 4 bases from J, with 11 bases in between. The CDR3 totals 13 residues. Germline V lookup: CDR1 SGHVS, CDR2 FNYEAQ. The CDR3 region is CASSSPGSYEQYF. In nucleotides, the CDR3 is TGTGCCAGCAGCTCGCCGGGCAGTTACGAGCAGTACTTC.

This chain uses TRBV20-1 with TRBJ2-7; perhaps D is TRBD1 or TRBD2 (5 bases each). Germline V CDR1 and CDR2: DFQATT, SNEGSKA (reference sequence). The CDR3 totals 14 residues. Trimming shortened V by 5 bases and J by 2 bases, and 16 bases separated the two germline ends. The DNA of the CDR3 is TGCAGTGCTCAGGGCGGCAGGGACCCCTACGAGCAGTACTTC. It specifies CSAQGGRDPYEQYF.

Many counts were recorded for this clonotype. This sequence joins TRBV4-3 and TRBJ2-5, with D maybe TRBD1 (6 bases). This CDR3 contains 14 residues. With 0 bases removed from V and 3 bases from J, the gap between germline ends came to 8 bases. Germline V gene data show CDR1 as LGHNA and CDR2 as YSLEER. In DNA, the CDR3 is TGCGCCAGCAGCCAAGATAGACAGGAAGAGACCCAGTACTTC. Translated, it gives CASSQDRQEETQYF.

This chain joins TRBV14 and TRBJ1-1; tentative D call: TRBD1 (6 bases). V was shortened by 0 bases and J by 3 bases, with 14 bases between the two germline ends. CDR3 length equals 16 residues. Germline V CDR1 and CDR2: SGHDN, FVKESK. The CDR3 reads CASSQDMGAEDTEAFF. CDR3 bases: TGTGCCAGCAGCCAAGATATGGGGGCCGAGGACACTGAAGCTTTCTTT.

This clonotype was seen a few times. V is TRBV29-1 and J is TRBJ1-2; 8 nucleotides line up with TRBD1. The CDR3 sequence is 11 residues long. The V gene end was trimmed by 5 bases and the J gene end by 5 bases; junction bases not matched to a gene: 1. CDR1 and CDR2 from the germline V gene are SQVTM and ANQGSEA. CDR3 nucleotide sequence: TGCAGCGTTCGACAGGGGTATGGCTACACCTTC. Translation: CSVRQGYGYTF.

This clonotype has more than one count but fewer than ten. This sequence joins TRBV12-3 or TRBV12-4 and TRBJ1-1; D is undetermined. The CDR3 consists of 12 residues. Trimming took 2 bases from V and 7 from J, leaving 8 bases between them. This CDR3 is CASSLKLFEAFF. DNA of the CDR3: TGTGCCAGCAGTTTAAAGCTATTTGAAGCTTTCTTT.

This clonotype has ten or more counts. This rearrangement joins TRBV11-3 to TRBJ2-1; D call uncertain. CDR1 is SGHNT, CDR2 YENEEA, per germline. Trimming removed 0 bases from V and 5 bases from J, with 14 bases in between. The CDR3 extends over 16 amino acids. The CDR3 loop reads CASSLEGGSLNNEQFF. CDR3 in DNA: TGTGCCAGCAGCTTAGAGGGTGGTTCGTTGAACAATGAGCAGTTCTTC. The whole variable domain, filled in from reference TRBV11-3 and TRBJ2-1, reads EAGVVQSPRYKIIEKKQPVAFWCNPISGHNTLYWYLQNLGQGPELLIRYENEEAVDDSQLPKDRFSAERLKGVDSTLKIQPAELGDSAVYLCASSLEGGSLNNEQFFGPGTRLTVL.

A few counts support this clonotype. The chain joins TRBV6-5 to TRBJ2-3, with D perhaps TRBD1 or TRBD2 (5 bases each). Between the trimmed V and J ends, which lost 4 bases and 6 bases, there was a span of 11 bases. Germline-derived CDR1 and CDR2 are MNHEY and SVGAGI. CDR3 length: 13 amino acids. This chain's CDR3 is CASSFVWGDTQYF. The CDR3 coding sequence is TGTGCCAGCAGTTTCGTGTGGGGGGATACGCAGTATTTT.

This clonotype has more than one count but fewer than ten. A read error may account for a junction end that differs from germline. The chain combines TRBV7-7 with TRBJ2-2; 7 nucleotides agree with TRBD1. Germline V CDR1 and CDR2: SSHAT, FNYEAQ (reference sequence). The CDR3 loop spans 13 amino acids. The CDR3 loop is CASSPDRDGELFF. CDR3 sequence (DNA): TGTGCTAGCAGCCCCGACAGGGACGGGGAGCTGTTTTTT.

The table lists this clonotype with a count of one. V is TRBV6-5 and J is TRBJ2-7, with D possibly matching TRBD2 (6 bases). This CDR3 region has 13 residues. V was cut by 5 bases and J by 3 bases, with 11 bases left in between. Germline CDR1 MNHEY, CDR2 SVGAGI. The CDR3 here is CASSGREHYEQYF. The CDR3 region has the DNA TGTGCCAGCAGTGGACGGGAGCACTACGAGCAGTACTTC.

At least ten counts were recorded for this clonotype. The chain employs TRBV20-1 and TRBJ2-1; D not resolved. Germline V CDR1 and CDR2: DFQATT, SNEGSKA (reference sequence). The CDR3 has 15 residues. V was cut by 0 bases and J by 6 bases, with 15 bases left in between. CDR3 protein: CSARDWVPKGNEQFF. CDR3 DNA sequence: TGCAGTGCTAGAGATTGGGTCCCCAAGGGCAATGAGCAGTTCTTC.

This clonotype was detected a few times. The chain links TRBV12-2 to TRBJ2-3; the D segment call TRBD1 is taken from the table without a DNA check. TRBV12-2 is noted as a pseudogene. The CDR3 extends over 20 amino acids. CDR3 amino acids: CASRLVRGGGSPFSTDTQYF. Here the CDR3 DNA reads TGTGCAAGTCGCTTAGTAAGGGGGGGCGGATCCCCTTTTAGCACAGATACGCAGTATTTT.

This clonotype has only a few counts. The chain combines TRBV30 with TRBJ2-7; 8 bases map to TRBD1. The CDR3 loop spans 13 amino acids. V was pared by 3 bases and J by 1 base, with 2 bases of the junction left unmatched. Per germline, CDR1 GTSNPN and CDR2 SVGIG (reference sequence). This CDR3 is CAWRRTGSYEQYF. The CDR3, as DNA: TGTGCCTGGAGACGGACAGGGTCCTACGAGCAGTACTTC. The variable domain in full, completed from reference TRBV30 and TRBJ2-7, reads SQTIHQWPATLVQPVGSPLSLECTVEGTSNPNLYWYRQAAGRGLQLLFYSVGIGQISSEVPQNLSASRPQDRQFILSSKKLLLSDSGFYLCAWRRTGSYEQYFGPGTRLTVT.

The CDR3 nucleotides read TGTGCCAGCAGTCCCACCAGGGCCACTGAAGCTTTCTTT. This gives the protein CASSPTRATEAFF. The rearrangement uses TRBV12-3 or TRBV12-4 and TRBJ1-1; D may be TRBD1 (5 bases). V shed 5 bases and J shed 4 bases, with 11 bases lying between them. The CDR3 covers 13 residues.

V gene TRBV27 combines with J gene TRBJ1-5; D might be TRBD1 (5 bases). With 9 bases removed from V and 0 bases from J, the gap between germline ends came to 12 bases. Germline CDR1 MNHEY, CDR2 SMNVEV (reference sequence). CDR3 length: 14 residues. The CDR3 is CASSQGDSNQPQHF. The CDR3 region has the DNA TGTGCCAGTAGCCAAGGGGATAGCAATCAGCCCCAGCATTTT.

The chain combines TRBV9 with TRBJ2-2; possibly TRBD1 for D (5 bases). CDR1 SGDLS and CDR2 YYNGEE come from the germline V gene. V dropped 1 base and J dropped 7 bases, with 8 bases sitting between them. This CDR3 has 13 residues. In DNA, the CDR3 is TGTGCCAGCAGCGTATTGGGGCTCGGGGAGCTGTTTTTT. Amino acid sequence: CASSVLGLGELFF.

At least ten counts were recorded for this clonotype. V and J are TRBV4-1 and TRBJ2-2; 7 nucleotides line up with TRBD1. V trimming: 2 bases; J trimming: 2 bases; junction bases outside the gene matches: 5. The CDR3 loop spans 16 amino acids. Germline V gene data show CDR1 as MGHRA and CDR2 as YSYEKL. Here the CDR3 DNA reads TGCGCCAGCAGCCAATCTACAGGGGCCAACACCGGGGAGCTGTTTTTT. Translation gives CASSQSTGANTGELFF.

In this sample, this clonotype turned up many times. The chain has TRBV18 and TRBJ2-1, with TRBD1 matching 10 bases. Germline V gene lookup returns CDR1 KGHSH and CDR2 LQKENI. V lost 5 bases to trimming and J lost 8 bases; unmatched junction nucleotides: 12. CDR3 length equals 16 residues. CDR3 amino acids: CASSAGDRGLTDEQFF. The CDR3 DNA is TGTGCCAGCTCAGCAGGGGACAGGGGTTTAACGGATGAGCAGTTCTTC.

There are a few counts of this clonotype. This chain links TRBV18 with TRBJ1-6; 10 bases match TRBD1. CDR1 KGHSH and CDR2 LQKENI come from the germline V gene. The CDR3 is made up of 15 amino acids. The ends lost 2 bases at V and 5 bases at J; junction bases unmatched: 0. CDR3 sequence (DNA): TGTGCCAGCTCACCAGGACAGGGGGATAATTCACCCCTCCACTTT. It is translated as CASSPGQGDNSPLHF.

The chain recombines TRBV10-3 with TRBJ2-5; D is uncertain. The germline CDR1 and CDR2 sequences are ENHRY and SYGVKD. Trimming took off 3 bases at V and 6 bases at J, with 8 bases between the two ends. The CDR3 is 12 residues long. CDR3: CAISDREQTQYF. CDR3 DNA sequence: TGTGCCATCAGTGATAGAGAACAGACCCAGTACTTC.

The chain is built from TRBV5-1 and TRBJ2-3; D unresolved. Germline V gives CDR1 SGHRS, CDR2 YFSETQ. The V end lost 7 bases, the J end lost 0 bases, and 21 bases lay between the germline ends. The CDR3 covers 17 residues. Here the CDR3 reads CASQPTQMTGSTDTQYF. In nucleotides, the CDR3 is TGCGCCAGCCAACCTACCCAGATGACGGGTAGCACAGATACGCAGTATTTT.

The gene calls are TRBV20-1 and TRBJ1-2; 7 positions agree with TRBD1. The V segment lost 5 bases and the J segment 4 bases; nucleotides outside the gene matches: 4. There are 12 residues in the CDR3. Germline V gene lookup returns CDR1 DFQATT and CDR2 SNEGSKA (reference sequence). The CDR3: CSAYRGSYGYTF. The DNA of the CDR3 is TGCAGTGCTTACAGGGGCTCCTATGGCTACACCTTC.

This clonotype was seen a few times. The genes are TRBV5-1 and TRBJ2-7; 8 positions match TRBD2. The J segment lost 1 base and the V segment lost 0 bases, leaving 3 bases of the junction unmatched. Germline CDR1 SGHRS, CDR2 YFSETQ. This CDR3 contains 15 residues. This CDR3 is CASSLGSGESYEQYF. In nucleotides, the CDR3 is TGCGCCAGCAGCTTGGGTAGCGGGGAATCCTACGAGCAGTACTTC.

The genes are TRBV5-1 and TRBJ2-1; TRBD1 agrees at 10 bases. The V and J ends lost 2 bases and 4 bases, in that order; junction bases with no gene match: 6. The germline CDR1 and CDR2 sequences are SGHRS and YFSETQ. CDR3 size: 16 residues. The CDR3 DNA reads TGCGCCAGCAGCTTACGGGACAGGGGCAGGTACAATGAGCAGTTCTTC. This translates into CASSLRDRGRYNEQFF.

This clonotype was recorded many times. The CDR3 DNA sequence: TGCGCCAGCAGTGAGTCTGAGGGTCCCACTGAAGCTTTCTTT. This translates into CASSESEGPTEAFF. The chain has TRBV10-2 and TRBJ1-1; D not resolved. This CDR3 spans 14 amino acids. The V gene lost 0 bases and the J gene lost 4 bases, with 9 bases spanning the gap. Germline V gene data show CDR1 as WSHSY and CDR2 as SAAADI.

The chain joins TRBV4-2 to TRBJ2-3, with TRBD1 matching over 8 bases. V shed 5 bases, J shed 2 bases, and the junction held 12 bases outside the gene matches. The CDR3 extends over 17 amino acids. Per the germline V gene, CDR1 is LGHNA and CDR2 is YNFKEQ. CDR3: CASSAGGTGLVTDTQYF. CDR3 DNA sequence: TGTGCCAGCAGCGCCGGTGGGACAGGCCTGGTCACAGATACGCAGTATTTT.